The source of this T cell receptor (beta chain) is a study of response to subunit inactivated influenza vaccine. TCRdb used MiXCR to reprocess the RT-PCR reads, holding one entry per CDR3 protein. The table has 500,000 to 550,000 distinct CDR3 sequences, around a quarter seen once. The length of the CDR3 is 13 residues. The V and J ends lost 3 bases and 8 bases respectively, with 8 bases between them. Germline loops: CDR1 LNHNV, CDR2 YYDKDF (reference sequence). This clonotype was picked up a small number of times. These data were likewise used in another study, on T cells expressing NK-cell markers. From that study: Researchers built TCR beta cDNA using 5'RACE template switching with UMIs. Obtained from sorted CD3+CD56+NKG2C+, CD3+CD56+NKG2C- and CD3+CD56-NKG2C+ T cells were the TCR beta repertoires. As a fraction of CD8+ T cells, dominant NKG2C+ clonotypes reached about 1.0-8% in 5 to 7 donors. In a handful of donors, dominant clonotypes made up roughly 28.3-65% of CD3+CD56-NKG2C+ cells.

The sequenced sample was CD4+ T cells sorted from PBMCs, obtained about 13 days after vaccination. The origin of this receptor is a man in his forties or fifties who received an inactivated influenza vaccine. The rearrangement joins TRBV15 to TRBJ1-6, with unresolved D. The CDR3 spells CATSSIRDSPLHF. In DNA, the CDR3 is TGTGCCACCAGCAGCATTCGAGATTCACCCCTCCACTTT.